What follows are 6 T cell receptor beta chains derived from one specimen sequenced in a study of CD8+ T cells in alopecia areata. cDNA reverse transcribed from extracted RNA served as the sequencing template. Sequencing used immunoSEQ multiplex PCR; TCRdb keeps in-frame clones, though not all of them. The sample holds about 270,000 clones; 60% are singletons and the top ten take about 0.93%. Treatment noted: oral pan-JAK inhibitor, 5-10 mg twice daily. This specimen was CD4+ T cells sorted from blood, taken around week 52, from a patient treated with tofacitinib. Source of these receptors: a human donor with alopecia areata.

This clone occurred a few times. The CDR3 loop is CASSGGLALGTDTQYF. The CDR3 bases are TGCGCCAGCAGCGGGGGACTAGCGTTAGGCACAGATACGCAGTATTTT. The chain has TRBV5-1 and TRBJ2-3; 10 bases line up with TRBD2. The length of the CDR3 is 16 residues. Germline CDR1 SGHRS, CDR2 YFSETQ. Trimming removed 4 bases from V and 1 base from J; junction bases left unmatched: 6.

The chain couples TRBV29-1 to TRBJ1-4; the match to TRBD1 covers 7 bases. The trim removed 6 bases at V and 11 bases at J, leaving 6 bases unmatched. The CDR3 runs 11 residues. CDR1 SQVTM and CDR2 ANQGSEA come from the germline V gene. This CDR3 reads CSVNPGGKLFF. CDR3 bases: TGCAGCGTGAACCCAGGGGGGAAACTGTTTTTT.

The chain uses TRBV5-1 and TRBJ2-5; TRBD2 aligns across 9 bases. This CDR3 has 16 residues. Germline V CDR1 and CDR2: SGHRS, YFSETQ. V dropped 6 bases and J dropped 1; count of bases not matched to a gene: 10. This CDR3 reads CASTLGGSGGQETQYF. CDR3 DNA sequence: TGCGCCAGCACTCTTGGCGGTAGCGGGGGCCAAGAGACCCAGTACTTC.

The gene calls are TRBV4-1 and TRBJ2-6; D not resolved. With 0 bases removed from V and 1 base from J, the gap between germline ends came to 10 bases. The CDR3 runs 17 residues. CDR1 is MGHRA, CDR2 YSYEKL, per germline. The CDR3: CASSQDIFGSGANVLTF. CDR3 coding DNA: TGCGCCAGCAGCCAAGACATATTCGGGTCTGGGGCCAACGTCCTGACTTTC.

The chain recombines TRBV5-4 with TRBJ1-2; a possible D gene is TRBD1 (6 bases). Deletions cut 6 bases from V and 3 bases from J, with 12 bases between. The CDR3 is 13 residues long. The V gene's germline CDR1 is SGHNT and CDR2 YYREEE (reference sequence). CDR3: CASTPGQHYGYTF. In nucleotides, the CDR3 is TGTGCCAGCACCCCGGGACAACACTATGGCTACACCTTC.

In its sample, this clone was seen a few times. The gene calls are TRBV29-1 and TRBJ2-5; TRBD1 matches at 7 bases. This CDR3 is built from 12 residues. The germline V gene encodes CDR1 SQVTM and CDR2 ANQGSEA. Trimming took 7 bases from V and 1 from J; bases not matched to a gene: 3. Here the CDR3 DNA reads TGCAGCGCTGACAGGGTCCAAGAGACCCAGTACTTC. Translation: CSADRVQETQYF.